This T cell receptor beta chain was sequenced for a study of blood T cells in healthy people across ages. General study results and limits: PBMCs left unsorted prevented a conclusive naive versus antigen-experienced comparison. Older age coincided with a roughly linear decline in TCR beta diversity per million T cells.

Together with a sample-barcoded 5' primer, a J-beta primer mix was included in a second PCR lasting about 6 to 11 cycles. Each CDR3 protein gets one entry after TCRdb re-called the 5' RACE reads with MiXCR. The data hold roughly 2 million distinct CDR3 sequences, with just under 50% observed a single time. Trimming pared 3 bases from V and 1 base from J, leaving 13 bases between. This CDR3 is 14 amino acids long. The germline V gene has CDR1 DFQATT and CDR2 SNEGSKA (reference sequence). A word on this clonotype: Its specificity is not known.

Donation came from healthy Caucasian individuals in Russia who were aged 6 to 90. Donors gave ten milliliters of peripheral blood apiece. The receptor was derived from a woman aged 40 to 55 in good health. The chain combines TRBV20-1 with TRBJ2-7, with D perhaps given as TRBD1 or TRBD2 (5 bases each). Sequencing was done on a sample of blood. CDR3 nucleotides: TGCAGTGCTAGCGGGGTCAGGGATTCCTACGAGCAGTACTTC. Its translation: CSASGVRDSYEQYF.